This T cell receptor beta chain was captured in a study of human T cells and chemical hapten exposure. Study-wide context: Cases of alopecia areata, totalis or universalis occurred in a predominantly female patient group.

In its sample, this clonotype was seen many times. The antigen is not known. The germline gives CDR1 MGHDK, CDR2 SYGVNS. The junction had 3 bases not matched to a gene; V was cut back by 4 bases and J by 7 bases. This CDR3 contains 12 residues. Study-wide findings and caveats: Alopecia in the donors means their immune response may deviate from healthy people's.

Time point in this sample: patch test 2, 6 weeks after DPC sensitization. Regarding treatment: therapeutic diphenylcyclopropenone sensitization with weekly scalp DPC. Someone pulled total RNA out of unfractionated whole blood. From the RACE reads, TCRdb called clonotypes with MiXCR, one entry per CDR3 protein. The data contain around 360,000 distinct CDR3 sequences, about 6.3% of them singletons. The receptor comes from a woman younger than 30 with alopecia areata. Some clones in this sample may be carry-over from other donors' samples. The sequencing used whole blood, collected in connection with sensitization to the hapten diphenylcyclopropenone (DPC). This chain links TRBV25-1 with TRBJ1-2; TRBD1 matches at 7 bases. CDR3 nucleotide sequence: TGTGCCAGCAGTGTTCAGGGGGTTGGCTACACCTTC. As protein: CASSVQGVGYTF.